This TCR beta chain was sequenced for a study of cytomegalovirus exposure and HLA in healthy donors. Broader study findings: Altogether, 164 TCR beta chains were recorded as cytomegalovirus-associated.

Regarding this clone: Its target is unknown.

The CDR3 covers 14 residues. Germline-derived CDR1 and CDR2 are SGDLS and YYNGEE. Trimming took 5 bases from V and 1 from J; bases not matched to a gene: 5. The PCR had 60 Vbeta and 13 Jbeta primers. Sequencing used immunoSEQ multiplex PCR; TCRdb keeps in-frame clones, though not all of them. The table has about 160,000 clones, around 80% seen once. The gene calls are TRBV9 and TRBJ1-1; 7 bases line up with TRBD1. The sequence was collected from a woman aged 40-49 years in good health and CMV-seropositive. The sample consisted of PBMCs. CDR3 DNA sequence: TGTGCCAGCAGTAGGGGACAGCCGAACACTGAAGCTTTCTTT. This translates into CASSRGQPNTEAFF.